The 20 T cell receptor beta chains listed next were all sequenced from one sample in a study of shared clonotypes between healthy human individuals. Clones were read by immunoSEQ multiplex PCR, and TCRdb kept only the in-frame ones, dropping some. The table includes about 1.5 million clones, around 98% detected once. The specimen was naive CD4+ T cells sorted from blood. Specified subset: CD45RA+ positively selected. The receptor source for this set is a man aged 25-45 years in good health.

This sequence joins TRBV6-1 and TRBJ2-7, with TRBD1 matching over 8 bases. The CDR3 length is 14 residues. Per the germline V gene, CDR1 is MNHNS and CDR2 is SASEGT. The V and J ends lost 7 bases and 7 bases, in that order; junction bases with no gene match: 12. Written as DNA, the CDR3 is TGTGCCAGCAACAGGGGGACAGCCTATGGGGAGCAGTACTTC. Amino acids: CASNRGTAYGEQYF.

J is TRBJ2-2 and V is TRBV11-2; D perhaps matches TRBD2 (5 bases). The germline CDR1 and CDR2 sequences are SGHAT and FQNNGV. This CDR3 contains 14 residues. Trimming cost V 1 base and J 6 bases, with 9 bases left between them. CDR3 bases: TGTGCCAGCAGCTTAGGGCTCGGGGCCGGGGAGCTGTTTTTT. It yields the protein CASSLGLGAGELFF.

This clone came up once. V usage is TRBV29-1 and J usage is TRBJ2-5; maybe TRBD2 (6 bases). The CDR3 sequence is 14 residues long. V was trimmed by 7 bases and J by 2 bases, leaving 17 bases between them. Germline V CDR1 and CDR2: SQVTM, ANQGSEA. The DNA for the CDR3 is TGCAGCGCCCTTCCGGGAGCTACTCAAGAGACCCAGTACTTC. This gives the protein CSALPGATQETQYF. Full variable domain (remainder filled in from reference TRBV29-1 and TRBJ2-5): SAVISQKPSRDICQRGTSLTIQCQVDSQVTMMFWYRQQPGQSLTLIATANQGSEATYESGFVIDKFPISRPNLTFSTLTVSNMSPEDSSIYLCSALPGATQETQYFGPGTRLLVL.

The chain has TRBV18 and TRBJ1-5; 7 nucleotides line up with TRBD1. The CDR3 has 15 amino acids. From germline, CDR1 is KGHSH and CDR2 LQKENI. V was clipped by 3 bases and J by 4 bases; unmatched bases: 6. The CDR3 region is CASSPIRQGNQPQHF. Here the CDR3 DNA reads TGTGCCAGCTCACCCATAAGACAGGGAAATCAGCCCCAGCATTTT.

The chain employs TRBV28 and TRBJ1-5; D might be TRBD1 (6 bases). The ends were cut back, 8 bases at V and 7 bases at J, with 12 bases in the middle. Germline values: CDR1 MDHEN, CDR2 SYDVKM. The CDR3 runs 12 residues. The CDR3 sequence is CASGLGQQPQHF. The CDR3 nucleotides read TGTGCCAGCGGACTGGGACAACAGCCCCAGCATTTT.

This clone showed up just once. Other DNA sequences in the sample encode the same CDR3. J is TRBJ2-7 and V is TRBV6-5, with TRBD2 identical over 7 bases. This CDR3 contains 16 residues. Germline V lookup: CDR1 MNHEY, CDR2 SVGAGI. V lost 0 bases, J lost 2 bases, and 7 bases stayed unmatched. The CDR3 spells CASSYSRLAGAYEQYF. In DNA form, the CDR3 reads TGTGCCAGCAGTTACTCAAGACTAGCCGGGGCCTACGAGCAGTACTTC.

The CDR3 bases are TGTGCCAGCATCGGCACCTTTGTCACTGAAGCTTTCTTT. This gives the protein CASIGTFVTEAFF. This chain links TRBV28 with TRBJ1-1; no clear D gene. Germline CDR1 and CDR2: MDHEN and SYDVKM. V was trimmed by 7 bases and J by 4 bases, leaving 13 bases between them. The CDR3 sequence is 13 residues long.

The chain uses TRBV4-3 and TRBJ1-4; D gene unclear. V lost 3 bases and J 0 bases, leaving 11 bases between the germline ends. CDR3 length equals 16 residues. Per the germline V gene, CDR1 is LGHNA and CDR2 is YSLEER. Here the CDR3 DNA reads TGCGCCAGCAGCCAGGGTTCAGTAGCAACTAATGAAAAACTGTTTTTT. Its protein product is CASSQGSVATNEKLFF.

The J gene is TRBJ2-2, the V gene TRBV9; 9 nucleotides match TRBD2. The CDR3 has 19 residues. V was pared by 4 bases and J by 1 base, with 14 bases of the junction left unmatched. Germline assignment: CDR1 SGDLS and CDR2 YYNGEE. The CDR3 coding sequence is TGTGCCAGCAGCTCCAACAGCGGGAGGCCCCCCAAGAACACCGGGGAGCTGTTTTTT. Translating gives CASSSNSGRPPKNTGELFF.

CDR3 amino acids: CASSLSLRGFRGGELFF. CDR3 in DNA: TGCGCCAGCAGCTTAAGTCTTCGGGGATTCAGAGGCGGGGAGCTGTTTTTT. The V gene is TRBV5-1, the J gene TRBJ2-2, with D possibly matching TRBD2 (5 bases). The ends were cut back, 2 bases at V and 7 bases at J, with 21 bases in the middle. Germline V lookup: CDR1 SGHRS, CDR2 YFSETQ. CDR3 length: 17 residues.

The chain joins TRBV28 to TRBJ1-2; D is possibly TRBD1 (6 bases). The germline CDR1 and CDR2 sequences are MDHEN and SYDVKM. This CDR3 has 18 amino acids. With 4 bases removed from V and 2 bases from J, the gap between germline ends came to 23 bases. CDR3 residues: CASSSALSGGAPNYGYTF. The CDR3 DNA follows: TGTGCCAGCAGTTCGGCCCTCTCTGGGGGGGCCCCCAACTATGGCTACACCTTC.

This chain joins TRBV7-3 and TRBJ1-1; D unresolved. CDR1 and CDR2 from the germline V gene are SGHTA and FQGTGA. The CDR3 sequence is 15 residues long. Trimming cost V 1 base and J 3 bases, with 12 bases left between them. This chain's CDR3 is CASSLMLAGDTEAFF. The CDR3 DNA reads TGTGCCAGCAGCTTAATGTTAGCGGGAGACACTGAAGCTTTCTTT.

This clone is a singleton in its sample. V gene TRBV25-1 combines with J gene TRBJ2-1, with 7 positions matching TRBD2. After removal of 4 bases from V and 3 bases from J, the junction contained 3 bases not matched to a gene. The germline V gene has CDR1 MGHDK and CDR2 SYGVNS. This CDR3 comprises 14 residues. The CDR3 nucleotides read TGTGCCAGCAGTGCCGAGCGGGACTACAATGAGCAGTTCTTC. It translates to CASSAERDYNEQFF.

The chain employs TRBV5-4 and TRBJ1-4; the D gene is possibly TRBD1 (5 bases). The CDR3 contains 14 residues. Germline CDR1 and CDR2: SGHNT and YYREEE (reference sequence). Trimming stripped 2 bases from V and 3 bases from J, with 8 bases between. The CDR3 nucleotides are TGTGCCAGCAGCTTTGACAGATCTAATGAAAAACTGTTTTTT. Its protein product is CASSFDRSNEKLFF.

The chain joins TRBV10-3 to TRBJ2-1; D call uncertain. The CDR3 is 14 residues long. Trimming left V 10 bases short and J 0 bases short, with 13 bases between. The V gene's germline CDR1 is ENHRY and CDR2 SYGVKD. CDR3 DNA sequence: TGTGCCACCCGGAGTGACCGCTCCTACAATGAGCAGTTCTTC. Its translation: CATRSDRSYNEQFF.

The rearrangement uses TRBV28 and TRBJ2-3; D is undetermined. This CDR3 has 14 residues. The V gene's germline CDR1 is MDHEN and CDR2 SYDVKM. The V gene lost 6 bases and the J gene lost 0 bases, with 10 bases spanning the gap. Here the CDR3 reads CASRSDGSTDTQYF. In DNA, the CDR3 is TGTGCCAGCAGATCTGACGGGAGCACAGATACGCAGTATTTT.

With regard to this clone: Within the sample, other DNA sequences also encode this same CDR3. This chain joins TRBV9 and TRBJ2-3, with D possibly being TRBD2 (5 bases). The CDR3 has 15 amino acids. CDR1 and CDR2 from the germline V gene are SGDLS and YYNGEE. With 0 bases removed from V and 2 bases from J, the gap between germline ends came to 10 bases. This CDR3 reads CASSVGRGYTDTQYF. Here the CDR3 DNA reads TGTGCCAGCAGCGTAGGACGGGGATACACAGATACGCAGTATTTT.

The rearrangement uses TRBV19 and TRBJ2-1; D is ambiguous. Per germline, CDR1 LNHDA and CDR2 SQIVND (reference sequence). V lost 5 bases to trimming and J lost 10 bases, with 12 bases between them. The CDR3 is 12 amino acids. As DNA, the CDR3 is TGTGCCAGTAGTCCAAAGGCGCCCGAGCAGTTCTTC. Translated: CASSPKAPEQFF.

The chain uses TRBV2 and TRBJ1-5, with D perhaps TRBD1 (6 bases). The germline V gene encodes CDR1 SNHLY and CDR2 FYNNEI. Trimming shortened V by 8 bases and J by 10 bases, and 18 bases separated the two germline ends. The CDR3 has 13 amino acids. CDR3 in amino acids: CASSRTEASPQHF. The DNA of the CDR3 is TGTGCCAGCTCCCGGACAGAAGCCAGCCCCCAGCATTTT.

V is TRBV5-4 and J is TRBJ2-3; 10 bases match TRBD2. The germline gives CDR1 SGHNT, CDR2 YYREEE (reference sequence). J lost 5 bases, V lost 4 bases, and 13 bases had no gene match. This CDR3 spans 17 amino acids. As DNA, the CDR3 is TGTGCCAGCAGCGCATTCATAGCGGGAGGTGGGATAGATACGCAGTATTTT. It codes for CASSAFIAGGGIDTQYF.